What follows are 27 T cell receptor beta chains derived from one specimen sequenced in a study of cytomegalovirus exposure and HLA in healthy donors. The study ran its PCR with 60 Vbeta and 13 Jbeta primers. The assay was immunoSEQ multiplex PCR, and TCRdb's table has in-frame clones only and misses some. This table holds about 190,000 clones, 70% to 90% found once. The sample was PBMCs. The receptors were sampled from a woman younger than 45 in good health and CMV-seronegative.

V usage is TRBV6-5 and J usage is TRBJ1-1; no definite D call. V was shortened by 8 bases and J by 5 bases, with 15 bases between the two germline ends. Germline V CDR1 and CDR2: MNHEY, SVGAGI. The CDR3 is made up of 13 amino acids. CDR3 nucleotides: TGTGCCAGCCATACCACGGACTGTACTGAAGCTTTCTTT. The encoded protein is CASHTTDCTEAFF.

This clone was detected only once. This chain connects TRBV7-2 to TRBJ2-3; 11 bases align to TRBD2. V was clipped by 6 bases and J by 5 bases; unmatched bases: 10. The germline V gene encodes CDR1 SGHTA and CDR2 FQGNSA. The CDR3 contains 16 residues. CDR3: CASRGSGRARGDTQYF. DNA for the CDR3: TGTGCCAGCAGGGGTAGCGGGAGGGCCCGTGGAGATACGCAGTATTTT.

The chain recombines TRBV19 with TRBJ2-7; perhaps TRBD1 as D (6 bases). V lost 8 bases, J lost 3 bases, and 14 bases lay in between. Germline V gene sequence: CDR1 LNHDA, CDR2 SQIVND (reference sequence). CDR3 length equals 13 residues. In DNA, the CDR3 is TGTGCCAGTTCCGAGGACAGCCTCTACGAGCAGTACTTC. This translates into CASSEDSLYEQYF.

The chain joins TRBV4-2 to TRBJ2-7; 10 positions agree with TRBD2. The CDR3 runs to 16 residues. Looked up from germline, CDR1 is LGHNA and CDR2 is YNFKEQ. Trimming cost V 0 bases and J 2 bases; bases outside gene matches: 4. The DNA for the CDR3 is TGTGCCAGCAGCCAAGAAACTAGCGGGAATCCCTACGAGCAGTACTTC. It yields the protein CASSQETSGNPYEQYF.

For the CDR3, the DNA is TGTGCCAGCAGCTTGTGGCAAGTAAGCAATCAGCCCCAGCATTTT. This translates into CASSLWQVSNQPQHF. The chain recombines TRBV5-8 with TRBJ1-5; D gene uncertain. The length of the CDR3 is 15 residues. V was trimmed by 1 base and J by 1 base, leaving 9 bases between them. Germline V gives CDR1 SGHTS, CDR2 YDEGEE.

This chain connects TRBV18 to TRBJ2-7; 9 nucleotides match TRBD2. The CDR3 covers 14 residues. The V gene's germline CDR1 is KGHSH and CDR2 LQKENI. With 6 bases clipped from V and 3 bases from J, the junction kept 6 bases outside the gene matches. CDR3: CASSWREGLYEQYF. The CDR3 nucleotides are TGTGCCAGCTCCTGGCGGGAGGGCCTCTACGAGCAGTACTTC.

The CDR3 protein is CASSPLGGQGNEKLFF. The CDR3, as DNA: TGTGCCAGCAGCCCATTAGGGGGACAGGGGAATGAAAAACTGTTTTTT. This chain uses TRBV7-2 with TRBJ1-4, with 10 bases matching TRBD1. V lost 5 bases to trimming and J lost 5 bases; unmatched junction nucleotides: 8. Germline V gives CDR1 SGHTA, CDR2 FQGNSA. The CDR3 runs to 16 residues.

The rearrangement uses TRBV11-2 and TRBJ2-1; 9 nucleotides agree with TRBD2. CDR1 and CDR2 (germline): SGHAT, FQNNGV. J lost 7 bases, V lost 4 bases, and 5 bases had no gene match. The CDR3 length is 14 residues. CDR3 DNA: TGTGCCAGCAGCTCGGGACTAGCTAGAAATGAGCAGTTCTTC. Translated: CASSSGLARNEQFF.

The chain carries TRBV4-2 and TRBJ2-1, with D perhaps matching TRBD2 (5 bases). The CDR3 extends over 17 amino acids. Germline V gene lookup returns CDR1 LGHNA and CDR2 YNFKEQ. Between the trimmed V and J ends, which lost 2 bases and 3 bases, there was a span of 17 bases. CDR3 amino acids: CASSQSHGSSLYNEQFF. CDR3 sequence (DNA): TGTGCCAGCAGCCAATCCCATGGTTCTAGCCTCTACAATGAGCAGTTCTTC.

CDR3 DNA: TGTGCCAGCACCCCGGGAGCCAGGGGGGCCTCTGGAAACACCATATATTTT. This sequence encodes CASTPGARGASGNTIYF. The gene calls are TRBV7-8 and TRBJ1-3, with 7 nucleotides matching TRBD1. V lost 7 bases, J lost 0 bases, and 12 bases stayed unmatched. The CDR3 consists of 17 residues. Germline CDR1 and CDR2: SGHVS and FQNEAQ.

This clone was found once. J is TRBJ2-7 and V is TRBV10-1; 11 bases are shared with TRBD1. The CDR3 has 14 residues. Germline CDR1 is WNHNN and CDR2 is SYGVQD (reference sequence). Trimming at V came to 9 bases and at J to 7 bases, leaving 11 bases not matched to a gene. CDR3 in amino acids: CASRSGTGGLEQYF. CDR3 DNA sequence: TGCGCCAGTAGGTCCGGGACAGGGGGTCTGGAGCAGTACTTC.

V and J are TRBV25-1 and TRBJ1-1; D might be TRBD1 (5 bases). Germline loops: CDR1 MGHDK, CDR2 SYGVNS. The CDR3 is 14 amino acids. Trimming removed 4 bases from V and 5 bases from J, with 14 bases in between. CDR3 nucleotides: TGTGCCAGCAGTGCCAGGGCGTTGGGAACTGAAGCTTTCTTT. This gives the protein CASSARALGTEAFF.

This clone appeared a few times. The V call is TRBV9, the J call TRBJ2-3, with 8 bases fitting TRBD2. CDR3 length: 15 residues. The V segment lost 2 bases and the J segment 2 bases; nucleotides outside the gene matches: 4. CDR1 and CDR2 from the germline V gene are SGDLS and YYNGEE. For the CDR3, the DNA is TGTGCCAGCAGCGTCACGGGGGGGATCACAGATACGCAGTATTTT. It encodes CASSVTGGITDTQYF.

This chain links TRBV6-1 with TRBJ2-4; maybe TRBD2 (5 bases). The V end was cut by 1 base, the J end by 0 bases, with 10 bases between. CDR1 is MNHNS, CDR2 SASEGT, per germline. This CDR3 contains 16 residues. The CDR3 here is CASSEGAGLAKNIQYF. In DNA, the CDR3 is TGTGCCAGCAGTGAAGGGGCAGGACTAGCCAAAAACATTCAGTACTTC.

V gene TRBV18 combines with J gene TRBJ2-1; 9 bases fit TRBD1. The CDR3 is 17 residues long. The germline CDR1 and CDR2 sequences are KGHSH and LQKENI. The junction had 14 bases not matched to a gene; V was cut back by 5 bases and J by 6 bases. The CDR3, as DNA: TGTGCCAGCTCAAGCCTGCCACGCGGGACAGGGTTCAATGAGCAGTTCTTC. It yields the protein CASSSLPRGTGFNEQFF. Based on the CDR3 plus reference TRBV18 and TRBJ2-1, the full variable domain is NAGVMQNPRHLVRRRGQEARLRCSPMKGHSHVYWYRQLPEEGLKFMVYLQKENIIDESGMPKERFSAEFPKEGPSILRIQQVVRGDSAAYFCASSSLPRGTGFNEQFFGPGTRLTVL.

This chain joins TRBV11-3 and TRBJ2-1; 8 bases agree with TRBD2. Germline CDR1 and CDR2: SGHNT and YENEEA. The CDR3 is 15 amino acids. The V segment lost 2 bases and the J segment 7 bases; nucleotides outside the gene matches: 7. Here the CDR3 reads CASSLTSGGVNEQFF. As DNA, the CDR3 is TGTGCCAGCAGCTTAACTAGCGGAGGGGTAAATGAGCAGTTCTTC.

In nucleotides, the CDR3 is TGCGCCAGCAGCCTGTTAACAGGGGCTAACACCGGGGAGCTGTTTTTT. Its translation: CASSLLTGANTGELFF. The genes are TRBV5-1 and TRBJ2-2, with 7 bases lining up with TRBD1. J was trimmed by 2 bases and V by 4 bases; bases with no gene match: 8. Per germline, CDR1 SGHRS and CDR2 YFSETQ. This CDR3 has 16 amino acids.

The chain carries TRBV6-4 and TRBJ2-2, with a possible D match to TRBD1 (6 bases). The germline CDR1 and CDR2 sequences are MRHNA and SNTAGT. V gave up 5 bases and J gave up 6 bases, with 10 bases separating them. The CDR3 extends over 13 amino acids. The CDR3 DNA follows: TGTGCCAGCAGTCGAACAGGGTCCGGGGAGCTGTTTTTT. It specifies CASSRTGSGELFF.

The DNA for the CDR3 is TGTGCCAGTAGTATATCGGGGGGTACCGGGGAGCTGTTTTTT. Protein: CASSISGGTGELFF. The chain couples TRBV19 to TRBJ2-2; 7 positions agree with TRBD2. The CDR3 runs 14 residues. Per germline, CDR1 LNHDA and CDR2 SQIVND (reference sequence). V lost 2 bases to trimming and J lost 5 bases; unmatched junction nucleotides: 2.

This clone occurred a few times. This chain joins TRBV25-1 and TRBJ2-7; D possibly corresponds to TRBD1 (5 bases). Germline-derived CDR1 and CDR2 are MGHDK and SYGVNS. Trimming cost V 5 bases and J 1 base, with 12 bases left between them. The CDR3 totals 14 residues. The CDR3 DNA sequence: TGTGCCAGCAGTACACAGGTATATTCCTACGAGCAGTACTTC. It codes for CASSTQVYSYEQYF.

The V and J genes are TRBV19 and TRBJ2-7; TRBD2 matches 7 bases. Germline V CDR1 and CDR2: LNHDA, SQIVND (reference sequence). The CDR3 covers 14 residues. J gave up 4 bases and V 6 bases, and 9 bases lay outside the gene matches. CDR3 region: CASSPSGGRYEQYF. CDR3 coding DNA: TGTGCCAGTAGCCCCTCCGGGGGGAGGTACGAGCAGTACTTC. The complete variable domain, with remaining parts taken from reference TRBV19 and TRBJ2-7, reads DGGITQSPKYLFRKEGQNVTLSCEQNLNHDAMYWYRQDPGQGLRLIYYSQIVNDFQKGDIAEGYSVSREKKESFPLTVTSAQKNPTAFYLCASSPSGGRYEQYFGPGTRLTVT.

In this sample, this clone turned up a few times. V and J are TRBV25-1 and TRBJ1-4; 7 nucleotides line up with TRBD1. V was pared by 2 bases and J by 14 bases, with 8 bases of the junction left unmatched. CDR3 length: 13 residues. The germline V gene encodes CDR1 MGHDK and CDR2 SYGVNS. The CDR3 DNA follows: TGTGCCAGCAGTGAACGGTCAAGACAGGGCCTGTTTTTT. It is translated as CASSERSRQGLFF.

The V call is TRBV5-1, the J call TRBJ1-3; 8 nucleotides line up with TRBD1. This CDR3 contains 16 residues. The trim removed 2 bases at V and 1 base at J, leaving 5 bases unmatched. CDR1 and CDR2 (germline): SGHRS, YFSETQ. CDR3 bases: TGCGCCAGCAGCTTCGACAGGGGAAGTTCTGGAAACACCATATATTTT. The encoded protein is CASSFDRGSSGNTIYF.

V is TRBV6-4 and J is TRBJ2-3; 10 bases map to TRBD1. This CDR3 has 15 residues. V shed 8 bases and J 1 base; nucleotides not matched to a gene: 6. Germline values: CDR1 MRHNA, CDR2 SNTAGT. DNA for the CDR3: TGTGCCAGCGGATCCGGGACAGGGGGCACAGATACGCAGTATTTT. Protein: CASGSGTGGTDTQYF.

This clone was counted a single time. This chain links TRBV9 with TRBJ2-5; TRBD2 aligns across 11 bases. Germline V CDR1 and CDR2: SGDLS, YYNGEE. The CDR3 loop spans 15 amino acids. With 5 bases clipped from V and 5 bases from J, the junction kept 8 bases outside the gene matches. The CDR3 sequence is CASSLAGGPWETQYF. For the CDR3, the DNA is TGTGCCAGCAGTTTAGCGGGGGGGCCTTGGGAGACCCAGTACTTC.

This clone appeared a few times. The chain recombines TRBV5-1 with TRBJ1-1; the match to TRBD1 covers 11 bases. This CDR3 is 18 amino acids long. With V trimmed by 4 bases and J by 0 bases, 11 bases remained unmatched. The germline V gene has CDR1 SGHRS and CDR2 YFSETQ. Here the CDR3 DNA reads TGCGCCAGCAGCCCTGGGACAGGGGGACAACTCATGAACACTGAAGCTTTCTTT. Translating it yields CASSPGTGGQLMNTEAFF. Full variable domain (outside the CDR3, taken from reference TRBV5-1 and TRBJ1-1): KAGVTQTPRYLIKTRGQQVTLSCSPISGHRSVSWYQQTPGQGLQFLFEYFSETQRNKGNFPGRFSGRQFSNSRSEMNVSTLELGDSALYLCASSPGTGGQLMNTEAFFGQGTRLTVV.

V and J are TRBV6-4 and TRBJ1-2, with unresolved D. The CDR3 totals 12 residues. V lost 10 bases and J lost 4, with 13 bases in between. The germline CDR1 and CDR2 sequences are MRHNA and SNTAGT. The CDR3 loop is CATRNGLYGYTF. The CDR3 nucleotides read TGTGCCACCAGGAACGGACTCTATGGCTACACCTTC.